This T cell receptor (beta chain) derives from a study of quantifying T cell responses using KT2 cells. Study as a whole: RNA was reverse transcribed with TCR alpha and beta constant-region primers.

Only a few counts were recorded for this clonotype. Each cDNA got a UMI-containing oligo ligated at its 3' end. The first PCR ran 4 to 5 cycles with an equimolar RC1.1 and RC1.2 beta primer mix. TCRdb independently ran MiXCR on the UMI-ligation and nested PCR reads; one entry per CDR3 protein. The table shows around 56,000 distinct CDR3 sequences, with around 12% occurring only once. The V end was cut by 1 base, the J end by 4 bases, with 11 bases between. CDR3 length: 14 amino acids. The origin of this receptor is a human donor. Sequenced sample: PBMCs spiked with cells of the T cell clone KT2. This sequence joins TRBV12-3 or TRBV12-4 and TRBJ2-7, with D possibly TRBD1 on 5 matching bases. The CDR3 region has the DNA TGTGCCAGCAGTTTAGGTAGCAGGGTGTACGAGCAGTACTTC. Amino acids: CASSLGSRVYEQYF.